This T cell receptor beta chain is drawn from a study of regulatory T cells in long-lasting Graves disease. Investigators prepared the TCR beta libraries by applying iRepertoire HTBI primers and Arm-PCR of CDR3 regions. One entry per CDR3 protein, called by TCRdb with MiXCR from the multiplex PCR reads. Of a few hundred thousand distinct CDR3 sequences in the sample, about a quarter were seen once. This clonotype was recorded many times. Its antigen is still unknown. Time point indicated: persistent/refractory GD, antithyroid drugs over 5 years with positive TRAb. Extracted RNA from PBMCs served as the source of the TCR library. Doctors identified Graves' disease using the American Thyroid Association guidelines. The study, taken as a whole, reports: The researchers studied only peripheral blood, not thyroid tissue.

The source is a female donor with Graves disease. The sequencing here drew on peripheral blood mononuclear cells (PBMCs), taken when the disease was refractory, from a patient treated with antithyroid drugs.

CDR3 nucleotide sequence: TGTGCCAGCAGCCAATCTCGACAGGCCTACGAGCAGTACTTC. Translated, it gives CASSQSRQAYEQYF. V usage is TRBV3-1 and J usage is TRBJ2-7, with a tentative D call TRBD1 (6 bases). Germline V CDR1 and CDR2: LGHDT, YNNKEL (reference sequence). Trimming stripped 2 bases from V and 2 bases from J, with 10 bases between. The CDR3 length is 14 residues.